The clone carrying this T cell receptor beta chain was detected once. Its target is not known. This specimen belongs to a study of vaccination effects on CD4 cells after COVID-19. At the level of the study: Post-vaccine draws lagged the second dose by a median of 72 days.

Study-wide points: Substantial clonal contraction characterized both infection- and vaccine-induced clones late after vaccination.

The table came from immunoSEQ multiplex PCR; TCRdb's copy has only in-frame clones and leaves some out. The sample contains some 68,000 clones, about 81% of which appear only once. ViraFEST used viral peptide pools to expand antigen-specific CD4+ T cells before sequencing. Cultured cells yielded isolated CD4+ T cells after less than 11 days. Participants received two doses of either the BNT162b2 or mRNA-1273 vaccine. Researchers reported culturing 2 million or so PBMC in each well, adding around 10 IU/ml IL-2 and 10 ug/ml peptides. CDR3 length: 14 amino acids. Germline V gene data show CDR1 as LGHDT and CDR2 as YNNKEL (reference sequence). The V and J ends lost 7 bases and 8 bases respectively, with 15 bases between them.

The source material was CD4+ T cells from PBMCs cultured with HCoV-229E spike peptides, sampled after COVID-19 vaccination. This TCR was sampled from a human donor who received a COVID-19 vaccine. The chain links TRBV3-1 (or the pseudogene TRBV3-2) to TRBJ1-6, with D perhaps matching TRBD1 (6 bases). The CDR3 coding sequence is TGTGCCAGCACCCCGCCAGGGGAGCATTCACCCCTCCACTTT. Amino acids: CASTPPGEHSPLHF.